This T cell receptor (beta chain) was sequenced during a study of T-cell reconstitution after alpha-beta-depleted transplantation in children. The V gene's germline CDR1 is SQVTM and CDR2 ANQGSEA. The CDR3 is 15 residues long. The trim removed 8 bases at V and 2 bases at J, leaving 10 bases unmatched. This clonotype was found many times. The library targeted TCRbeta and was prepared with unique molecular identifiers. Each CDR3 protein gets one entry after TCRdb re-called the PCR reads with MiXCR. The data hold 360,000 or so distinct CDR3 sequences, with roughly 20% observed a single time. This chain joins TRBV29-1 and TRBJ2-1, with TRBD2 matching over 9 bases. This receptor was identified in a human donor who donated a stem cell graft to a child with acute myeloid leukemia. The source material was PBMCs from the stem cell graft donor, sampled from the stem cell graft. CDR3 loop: CSNRPVAGAYNEQFF. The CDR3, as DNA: TGCAGCAACCGGCCCGTAGCGGGAGCCTACAATGAGCAGTTCTTC.